Following are 20 T cell receptor beta chains from one sample sequenced in a study of T cell responses to AZD1222 COVID-19 vaccine. Data came from immunoSEQ multiplex PCR; TCRdb stores just in-frame clones and leaves some out. Altogether over 130,000 clones are present, 92% being singletons, with the ten largest covering approximately 3.7%. The source material was peripheral blood, sampled 28 days after the second AZD1222 dose. Source of these receptors: an adult who received the AZD1222 COVID-19 vaccine.

The rearrangement joins TRBV27 to TRBJ1-2, with D perhaps TRBD1 (5 bases). Germline V gives CDR1 MNHEY, CDR2 SMNVEV (reference sequence). The CDR3 totals 14 residues. The ends were cut back, 6 bases at V and 8 bases at J, with 19 bases in the middle. Here the CDR3 reads CASSPQAAAVGYTF. CDR3 coding DNA: TGTGCCAGCAGCCCACAGGCGGCTGCGGTAGGCTACACCTTC.

The V gene is TRBV2, the J gene TRBJ2-5; a weak D match, TRBD1 (5 bases). The CDR3 is 15 amino acids. V was shortened by 4 bases and J by 2 bases, with 14 bases between the two germline ends. Germline lookup yields CDR1 SNHLY and CDR2 FYNNEI. The CDR3 DNA reads as TGTGCCAGCAGTGGGACGCAGGGCCAGCAAGAGACCCAGTACTTC. It codes for CASSGTQGQQETQYF.

This chain uses TRBV11-3 with TRBJ1-1; D not certain. V was trimmed by 6 bases and J by 4 bases, leaving 12 bases between them. CDR1 SGHNT and CDR2 YENEEA come from the germline V gene. The CDR3 has 13 residues. The CDR3 protein is CASSVLSGTEAFF. The CDR3 nucleotides read TGTGCCAGCAGTGTATTGAGTGGCACTGAAGCTTTCTTT.

V gene TRBV6-6 combines with J gene TRBJ2-5, with D perhaps given as TRBD1 or TRBD2 (5 bases each). CDR1 and CDR2 (germline): MNHNY, SVGAGI (reference sequence). Trimming stripped 6 bases from V and 0 bases from J, with 14 bases between. The CDR3 totals 15 residues. The CDR3 DNA sequence: TGTGCCAGCAGCGGGGCGCGAGTATACCAAGAGACCCAGTACTTC. Encoded protein: CASSGARVYQETQYF.

V gene TRBV20-1 combines with J gene TRBJ1-4; D is uncertain. CDR1 and CDR2 (germline): DFQATT, SNEGSKA (reference sequence). Deletions cut 3 bases from V and 7 bases from J, with 12 bases between. This CDR3 is built from 13 residues. The CDR3 DNA sequence: TGCAGTGCTAGTAGGGAAGACGGTGAAAAACTGTTTTTT. The encoded protein is CSASREDGEKLFF.

The chain is built from TRBV3-1 (or the pseudogene TRBV3-2) and TRBJ1-2, with D perhaps TRBD1 (5 bases). From germline, CDR1 is LGHDT and CDR2 YNNKEL (reference sequence). The V end lost 4 bases, the J end lost 5 bases, and 11 bases lay between the germline ends. The CDR3 runs to 13 residues. The CDR3 bases are TGTGCCAGCAGCCCCGACAGCCAATATGGCTACACCTTC. It codes for CASSPDSQYGYTF.

The gene calls are TRBV4-3 and TRBJ1-1; 8 bases are shared with TRBD1. This CDR3 region has 15 residues. V shed 3 bases and J 4 bases; nucleotides not matched to a gene: 7. Germline V gene sequence: CDR1 LGHNA, CDR2 YSLEER. The CDR3 DNA reads as TGCGCCAGCAGCCACCGCGACAGGGGACCCACTGAAGCTTTCTTT. Translating it yields CASSHRDRGPTEAFF.

V usage is TRBV6-2 or TRBV6-3 and J usage is TRBJ2-3, with 7 bases lining up with TRBD2. This CDR3 is 16 amino acids long. J was trimmed by 7 bases and V by 4 bases; bases with no gene match: 14. The V gene's germline CDR1 is MNHEY and CDR2 SVGEGT. The CDR3 sequence is CASSFWGRGLQNTQYF. CDR3 sequence (DNA): TGTGCCAGCAGTTTTTGGGGCCGGGGACTACAGAATACGCAGTATTTT.

J is TRBJ1-1 and V is TRBV5-1; unclear D gene. The CDR3 has 14 residues. Looked up from germline, CDR1 is SGHRS and CDR2 is YFSETQ. V was shortened by 4 bases and J by 0 bases, with 10 bases between the two germline ends. CDR3 residues: CASSARGVNTEAFF. The CDR3, as DNA: TGCGCCAGCAGCGCCCGTGGGGTGAACACTGAAGCTTTCTTT.

The chain carries TRBV28 and TRBJ2-7; D might be TRBD2 (6 bases). V was trimmed by 6 bases and J by 5 bases, leaving 14 bases between them. This CDR3 is built from 13 residues. Germline values: CDR1 MDHEN, CDR2 SYDVKM. CDR3 sequence: CASSGGAGNEQYF. The CDR3 bases are TGTGCCAGCAGCGGAGGGGCAGGGAACGAGCAGTACTTC.

J is TRBJ2-3 and V is TRBV19, with TRBD2 matching 10 bases. The V gene end was trimmed by 1 base and the J gene end by 13 bases; junction bases not matched to a gene: 5. CDR3 length: 13 amino acids. Germline V gene sequence: CDR1 LNHDA, CDR2 SQIVND (reference sequence). CDR3 region: CASSIGGLAIEYF. CDR3 DNA: TGTGCCAGTAGTATAGGGGGACTAGCGATAGAGTATTTT. The whole variable domain, filled in from reference TRBV19 and TRBJ2-3, reads DGGITQSPKYLFRKEGQNVTLSCEQNLNHDAMYWYRQDPGQGLRLIYYSQIVNDFQKGDIAEGYSVSREKKESFPLTVTSAQKNPTAFYLCASSIGGLAIEYFGPGTRLTVL.

This sequence joins TRBV15 and TRBJ1-3; D not resolved. The CDR3 has 15 residues. Germline V gene data show CDR1 as LNHNV and CDR2 as YYDKDF (reference sequence). The germline V and J ends were trimmed by 0 bases and 12 bases, with 18 bases remaining between them. The DNA of the CDR3 is TGTGCCACCAGCAGAGATCTCACGGATCTGGAAGTCATATATTTT. It codes for CATSRDLTDLEVIYF. The full variable domain, rest sourced from reference TRBV15 and TRBJ1-3, is DAMVIQNPRYQVTQFGKPVTLSCSQTLNHNVMYWYQQKSSQAPKLLFHYYDKDFNNEADTPDNFQSRRPNTSFCFLDIRSPGLGDTAMYLCATSRDLTDLEVIYFGEGSWLTVV.

The chain carries TRBV29-1 and TRBJ2-3; TRBD1 agrees at 10 bases. This CDR3 is built from 13 residues. Trimming cost V 8 bases and J 2 bases; bases outside gene matches: 4. Germline CDR1 reads SQVTM; CDR2 reads ANQGSEA. CDR3 in DNA: TGCAGCCGACAGGGGGCGGACACAGATACGCAGTATTTT. Translation: CSRQGADTDTQYF.

The V and J genes are TRBV24-1 and TRBJ1-5; D not certain. The CDR3 spans 15 residues. The germline V gene has CDR1 KGHDR and CDR2 SFDVKD. Trimming stripped 6 bases from V and 4 bases from J, with 15 bases between. The CDR3 loop is CATSPTGIPNQPQHF. In DNA form, the CDR3 reads TGTGCCACCAGTCCCACGGGGATCCCTAATCAGCCCCAGCATTTT.

CDR3 protein: CATKPSARGDPDTQYF. CDR3 DNA sequence: TGTGCCACTAAACCTTCGGCAAGAGGCGACCCAGATACGCAGTATTTT. The chain employs TRBV28 and TRBJ2-3; no definite D call. Trimming pared 10 bases from V and 4 bases from J, leaving 24 bases between. CDR3 size: 16 residues. Germline V gene sequence: CDR1 MDHEN, CDR2 SYDVKM. The full variable domain, rest sourced from reference TRBV28 and TRBJ2-3, is DVKVTQSSRYLVKRTGEKVFLECVQDMDHENMFWYRQDPGLGLRLIYFSYDVKMKEKGDIPEGYSVSREKKERFSLILESASTNQTSMYLCATKPSARGDPDTQYFGPGTRLTVL.

The chain employs TRBV5-5 and TRBJ2-2, with 11 bases identical to TRBD1. J gave up 7 bases and V 4 bases, and 6 bases lay outside the gene matches. The germline V gene encodes CDR1 SGHKS and CDR2 YYEKEE (reference sequence). This CDR3 is built from 15 residues. The CDR3 is CASSGTGQGVGELFF. Here the CDR3 DNA reads TGTGCCAGCAGCGGAACGGGACAGGGGGTCGGGGAGCTGTTTTTT.

This clone was found once. The chain carries TRBV12-3 or TRBV12-4 and TRBJ1-4; D is undetermined. The CDR3 is 13 amino acids. The V end was cut by 3 bases, the J end by 8 bases, with 10 bases between. The CDR3 coding sequence is TGTGCCAGCAGTTTGGTGTCGGGAGAAAAACTGTTTTTT. Protein product: CASSLVSGEKLFF.

This clone showed up just once. The chain employs TRBV14 and TRBJ1-5; no clear D. This CDR3 is 13 amino acids long. The V and J ends lost 0 bases and 6 bases respectively, with 6 bases between them. Germline V gives CDR1 SGHDN, CDR2 FVKESK. The CDR3 DNA sequence: TGTGCCAGCAGCCAAGATCACGGTCAGCCCCAGCATTTT. It specifies CASSQDHGQPQHF. Supplemented by reference TRBV14 and TRBJ1-5, the full variable domain reads EAGVTQFPSHSVIEKGQTVTLRCDPISGHDNLYWYRRVMGKEIKFLLHFVKESKQDESGMPNNRFLAERTGGTYSTLKVQPAELEDSGVYFCASSQDHGQPQHFGDGTRLSIL.

The rearrangement joins TRBV3-1 (or the pseudogene TRBV3-2) to TRBJ2-1; TRBD2 might be the D (5 bases). The CDR3 is 15 amino acids. V lost 0 bases, J lost 7 bases, and 13 bases lay in between. Germline CDR1 reads LGHDT; CDR2 reads YNNKEL (reference sequence). CDR3 bases: TGTGCCAGCAGCCAAGATCTCCGGGAAGGGAATGAGCAGTTCTTC. This encodes CASSQDLREGNEQFF.

V and J are TRBV9 and TRBJ1-6; D gene ambiguous. The V gene lost 4 bases and the J gene lost 8 bases, with 13 bases spanning the gap. The CDR3 length is 14 residues. Germline CDR1 reads SGDLS; CDR2 reads YYNGEE. In DNA, the CDR3 is TGTGCCAGCAGCCTCGGGTCAGGTTATTCACCCCTCCACTTT. It codes for CASSLGSGYSPLHF. The full variable domain, completed using reference TRBV9 and TRBJ1-6, is DSGVTQTPKHLITATGQRVTLRCSPRSGDLSVYWYQQSLDQGLQFLIQYYNGEERAKGNILERFSAQQFPDLHSELNLSSLELGDSALYFCASSLGSGYSPLHFGNGTRLTVT.